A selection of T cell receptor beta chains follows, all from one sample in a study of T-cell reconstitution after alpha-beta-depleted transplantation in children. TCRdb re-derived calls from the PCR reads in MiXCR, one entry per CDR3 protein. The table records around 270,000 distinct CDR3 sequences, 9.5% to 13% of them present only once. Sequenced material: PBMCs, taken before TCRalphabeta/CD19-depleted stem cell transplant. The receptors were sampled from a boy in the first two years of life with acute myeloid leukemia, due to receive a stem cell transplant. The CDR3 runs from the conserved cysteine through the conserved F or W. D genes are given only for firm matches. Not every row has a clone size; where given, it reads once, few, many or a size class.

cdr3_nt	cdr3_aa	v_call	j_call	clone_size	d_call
TGTGCCAGCAGCGTAGGTAGGGCTCGGACACCGAATCAGCCCCAGCATTTT	CASSVGRARTPNQPQHF	TRBV7-2	TRBJ1-5	.	.
TGTGCCAGCAGCCAAGGGACAGGAGCAGATACGCAGTATTTT	CASSQGTGADTQYF	TRBV7-6	TRBJ2-3	.	TRBD1
TGTGCCAGCAGTTACTCGAGGGTCGGTACGCAGTATTTT	CASSYSRVGTQYF	TRBV6-5	TRBJ2-3	many	.
TGTGCCTGGAGTAAGGGGTATAATTCACCCCTCCACTTT	CAWSKGYNSPLHF	TRBV30	TRBJ1-6	.	.
TGTGCCAGCAGCCTAGGGGGGACAGGGTTTCGCCACGAGCAGTACTTC	CASSLGGTGFRHEQYF	TRBV7-2	TRBJ2-7	many	TRBD1
TGTGCCAGCAGTGATGTGGACAGGGCCTATAATTCACCCCTCCACTTT	CASSDVDRAYNSPLHF	TRBV25-1	TRBJ1-6	many	TRBD1
TGCGCCAGCAGCCCCTCACAGGGAAGGGCTGGAAACACCATATATTTT	CASSPSQGRAGNTIYF	TRBV5-1	TRBJ1-3	many	.
TGTGCCAGCAGACGCAGGGAGCTGTTTTTT	CASRRRELFF	TRBV12-3/TRBV12-4	TRBJ2-2	many	.
TGTGCCAGCAGCGTATCGGGGTCCTCAAACTACGAGCAGTACTTC	CASSVSGSSNYEQYF	TRBV9	TRBJ2-7	many	.
TGTGCCAGCACCACAACAGGGGCGGACACTGAAGCTTTCTTT	CASTTTGADTEAFF	TRBV11-2	TRBJ1-1	many	TRBD1
TGTGCCAGCAGTCCAGGGGAAGAGCAGTTCTTC	CASSPGEEQFF	TRBV6-1	TRBJ2-1	many	.
TGTGCCAGCAGCTTCGGTGAGGCTGTGGGAGAAAAACTGTTTTTT	CASSFGEAVGEKLFF	TRBV7-9	TRBJ1-4	many	.
TGTGCCAGCAGCTACAACGGCAATCAGCCCCAGCATTTT	CASSYNGNQPQHF	TRBV7-3	TRBJ1-5	many	.
TGTGCCAGCAGCGTAGATCTGGGCTGGGGGGTTGATTCACCCCTCCACTTT	CASSVDLGWGVDSPLHF	TRBV9	TRBJ1-6	few	.
TGTGCCAGCAGTGAGGGGAATCGGGACTGGTATTATACGGCGCAGTATTTT	CASSEGNRDWYYTAQYF	TRBV28	TRBJ2-3	many	.
TGCGCCAGCAGCTTGGACAGGACTTTGAACACTGAAGCTTTCTTT	CASSLDRTLNTEAFF	TRBV5-1	TRBJ1-1	many	.
TGTGCCAGCAGTTTACTCGAGCGACAGGGATCGGATGAGCAGTTCTTC	CASSLLERQGSDEQFF	TRBV28	TRBJ2-1	many	TRBD1
TGTGCCAGCAGCTTGGGGGCCGGTCAGCGGGGGGCGAATGAGCAGTTCTTC	CASSLGAGQRGANEQFF	TRBV5-4	TRBJ2-1	.	TRBD2
TGTGCTAGTGGTATACTAGCGGGAGGAGACAATGAGCAGTTCTTC	CASGILAGGDNEQFF	TRBV12-5	TRBJ2-1	.	TRBD2
TGCAGTGCTAAACTCCCTGGCACAGATACGCAGTATTTT	CSAKLPGTDTQYF	TRBV20-1	TRBJ2-3	.	.
TGTGCCAGCAGCTTGCATGGACAGGCCTCTAGCACAGATACGCAGTATTTT	CASSLHGQASSTDTQYF	TRBV5-5	TRBJ2-3	.	TRBD1
TGTGCCAGCAGCTGGGACGGCCAGAATACGCAGTATTTT	CASSWDGQNTQYF	TRBV7-3	TRBJ2-3	many	.
TGTGCCACCAGCAGAGTAGGGATGACAGGGGTCGCTGGAGCGGGAAAAGCTTACAATGAGCAGTTCTTC	CATSRVGMTGVAGAGKAYNEQFF	TRBV15	TRBJ2-1	many	.
TGTGCCAGCAGCTTAGTGGCCGGGACAGGAGAGACCCAGTACTTC	CASSLVAGTGETQYF	TRBV7-9	TRBJ2-5	many	TRBD1
TGTGCCAGCAGCTCCGACACAATCAACAGGGAGCCTAATTCACCCCTCCACTTT	CASSSDTINREPNSPLHF	TRBV3-1	TRBJ1-6	.	.
TGTGCTAGTGGTTTGACCCACGGACTAGCGGGAGGTGAGACCCAGTACTTC	CASGLTHGLAGGETQYF	TRBV12-5	TRBJ2-5	.	TRBD2
TGTGCCAGCAGCTCCTCCAGGGGGTGGAACGAGCAGTACTTC	CASSSSRGWNEQYF	TRBV5-5	TRBJ2-7	.	TRBD1
TGTGCCAGCAGCCAAGAGGCTGTCAGGGGGGCCTACGAGCAGTACTTC	CASSQEAVRGAYEQYF	TRBV4-2	TRBJ2-7	many	.
TGTGCCAGCAGCCGTGGCGGGGCGGGTCACGAGCAGTACTTC	CASSRGGAGHEQYF	TRBV28	TRBJ2-7	many	.
TGTGCCAGCAACTTACTGGACGTAACCTACGAGCAGTACTTC	CASNLLDVTYEQYF	TRBV11-2	TRBJ2-7	many	.
TGCAGTGCTAAGGGGGGACAGGGGACAGATACGCAGTATTTT	CSAKGGQGTDTQYF	TRBV20-1	TRBJ2-3	many	TRBD1
TGTGCCAGCAGTTCACAGGGGGCAGGAGGAGCTTTCTTT	CASSSQGAGGAFF	TRBV28	TRBJ1-1	many	TRBD1
TGTGCCAGCAGCCAAGATAAGGGGTACAATGAGCAGTTCTTC	CASSQDKGYNEQFF	TRBV3-1	TRBJ2-1	few	.